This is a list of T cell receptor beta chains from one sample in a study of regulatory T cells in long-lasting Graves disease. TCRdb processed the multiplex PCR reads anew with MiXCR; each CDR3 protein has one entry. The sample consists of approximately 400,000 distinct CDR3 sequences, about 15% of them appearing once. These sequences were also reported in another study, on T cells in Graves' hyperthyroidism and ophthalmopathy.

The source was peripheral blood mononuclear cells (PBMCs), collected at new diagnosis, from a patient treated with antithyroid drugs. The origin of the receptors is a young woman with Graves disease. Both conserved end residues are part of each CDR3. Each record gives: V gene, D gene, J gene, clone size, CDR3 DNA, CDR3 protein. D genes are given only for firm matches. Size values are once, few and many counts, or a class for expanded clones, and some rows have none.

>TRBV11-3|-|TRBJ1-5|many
TGTGCCAGCAGCTTATCGAGTGGTGGCAATCAGCCCCAGCATTTT
CASSLSSGGNQPQHF
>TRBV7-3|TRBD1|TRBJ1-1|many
TGTGCCAGCAGCCGACAGGGCTTGGACACTGAAGCTTTCTTT
CASSRQGLDTEAFF
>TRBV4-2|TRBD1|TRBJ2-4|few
TGTGCCAGCAGCCCTTCACAGGGGACAACCCAAAACATTCAGTACTTC
CASSPSQGTTQNIQYF
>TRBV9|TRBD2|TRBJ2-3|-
TGTGCCAGCAGCGTAGCTGGACTAGCGGAGCTGGCAGATACGCAGTATTTT
CASSVAGLAELADTQYF
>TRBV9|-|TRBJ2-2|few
TGTGCCAGCAGCGTAGGTGCGGGCCCGACCGGGGAGCTGTTTTTT
CASSVGAGPTGELFF
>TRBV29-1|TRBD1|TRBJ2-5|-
TGCAGTACCCCCGGGACAGGAGACTTC
CSTPGTGDF
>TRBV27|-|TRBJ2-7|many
TGTGCCAGCAGCCCGATAGGGGGTGGCCACGAGCAGTACTTC
CASSPIGGGHEQYF
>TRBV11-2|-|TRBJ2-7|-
TGTGCCAGCAGCTTGCTGCGAGGAAGCCCGTATGTCGAGCGGTACTTC
CASSLLRGSPYVERYF
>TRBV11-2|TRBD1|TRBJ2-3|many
TGTGCCAGCAGCTTCGGACAGGGGGTTAACACAGATACGCAGTATTTT
CASSFGQGVNTDTQYF
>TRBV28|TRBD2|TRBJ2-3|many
TGTGCCAGCAGTCCTAGCGGGAGGGGCACAGATACGCAGTATTTT
CASSPSGRGTDTQYF
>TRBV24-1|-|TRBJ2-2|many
TGTGCCACCAGTGATTTTAACTCGCGACCCAGCACCGGGGAGCTGTTTTTT
CATSDFNSRPSTGELFF
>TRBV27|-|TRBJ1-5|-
TGTGCCAGCAGCGGCCGGGAGGGTTTGAAGCCCCAGCATTTT
CASSGREGLKPQHF
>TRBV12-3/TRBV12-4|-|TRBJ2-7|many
TGTGCCAGCAGTTGGACCAACTACGAGCAGTACTTC
CASSWTNYEQYF
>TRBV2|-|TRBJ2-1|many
TGTGCCAGCGTCCTAGCTGGAAACAATGAGCAGTTCTTC
CASVLAGNNEQFF
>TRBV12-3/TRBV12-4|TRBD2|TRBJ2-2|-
TGTGCCAGCAGGTTCATCTCCGGGACTAGCGGGAGAGGGGCCGGGGAGCTGTTTTTT
CASRFISGTSGRGAGELFF
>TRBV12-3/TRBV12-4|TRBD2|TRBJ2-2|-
TGTGCCAGCAGTTTTAGCGGGAGAGGCGCCGGGGAGCTGTTTTTT
CASSFSGRGAGELFF
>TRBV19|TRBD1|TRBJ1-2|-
TGTGCCAGTAGTATCCCAGGGGGCTCGCCCCACTTC
CASSIPGGSPHF
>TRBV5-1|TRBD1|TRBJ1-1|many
TGCGCCAGCACCGAAGGGGCAGGGGGGGACACTGAAGCTTTCTTT
CASTEGAGGDTEAFF
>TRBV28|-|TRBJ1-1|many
TGTGCCAGCAGTTCCCCGGACAGTATGAACACTGAAGCTTTCTTT
CASSSPDSMNTEAFF
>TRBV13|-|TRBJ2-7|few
TGTGCCAGCAGCTTAGGTGGGAATGTCAACGAGCAGTACTTC
CASSLGGNVNEQYF
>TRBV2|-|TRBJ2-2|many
TGTGCCAGCACGATGAGGGGGGAGTACACCGGGGAGCTGTTTTTT
CASTMRGEYTGELFF
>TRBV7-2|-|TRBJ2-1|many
TGTGCCAGCAGCACCGCCGGTGCGGGGTTATACAATGAGCAGTTCTTC
CASSTAGAGLYNEQFF
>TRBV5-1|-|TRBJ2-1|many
TGCGCCAGCAGCATGGACAACCTCAATGAGCAGTTCTTC
CASSMDNLNEQFF
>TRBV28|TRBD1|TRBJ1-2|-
TGTGCCAGCAGTTTGACAGGGAAGGCAAGGGTCCGGCAATTC
CASSLTGKARVRQF
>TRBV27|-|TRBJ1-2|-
TGTGCCAACAGTTTGGGCCCTCCAGCGTATGGCTACACCTTC
CANSLGPPAYGYTF
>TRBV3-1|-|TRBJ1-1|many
TGTGCCAGCAGCCAAGGCGTCCGGGTAGTGGAGTTCTTT
CASSQGVRVVEFF
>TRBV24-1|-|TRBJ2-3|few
TGTGCCACCAGTGATGGCCCGGGACGGAGCACAGATACGCAGTATTTT
CATSDGPGRSTDTQYF
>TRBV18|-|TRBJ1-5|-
TGTGCCAGCTCACCCGCAGGGGACAATCAGCCCCAGCATTTT
CASSPAGDNQPQHF
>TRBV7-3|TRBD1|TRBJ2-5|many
TGTGCCAGCAGCCACGGGACAGGCCTACCGCAAGAGACCCAGTACTTC
CASSHGTGLPQETQYF
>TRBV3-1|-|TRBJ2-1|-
TGTGCCAGCAGCCAAGCTGGGCCCGGTGAGCAGTTCTTC
CASSQAGPGEQFF
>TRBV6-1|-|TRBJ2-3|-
TGTGCCAGCAGTGGACTAGGAATTAGCACAGATACGCAGTATTTT
CASSGLGISTDTQYF
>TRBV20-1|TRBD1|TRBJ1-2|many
TGCAGTGCTAGAGGGGGGGACAGGGACTATGGCTACACCTTC
CSARGGDRDYGYTF
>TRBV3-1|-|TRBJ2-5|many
TGTGCCAGCAGCGAGTCTAGTGGGAGGCCGACGGGGACCCAGTACTTC
CASSESSGRPTGTQYF
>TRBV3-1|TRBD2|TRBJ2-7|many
TGTGCCAGCAGCCCCCGGGGGTTAGCGGGAAGTCCCTACGAGCAGTACTTC
CASSPRGLAGSPYEQYF
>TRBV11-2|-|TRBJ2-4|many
TGTGCCAGCAGCACCCCGCGCGGAAACAGAATAGCCAAAAACATTCAGTACTTC
CASSTPRGNRIAKNIQYF
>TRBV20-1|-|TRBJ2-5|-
TGCAGTCTGGGGGCATACCAAGAGACCCAGTACTTC
CSLGAYQETQYF
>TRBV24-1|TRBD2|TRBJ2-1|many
TGTGCCACCAGTGATTTCTCGGCGGGAGGCTCCTACAATGAGCAGTTCTTC
CATSDFSAGGSYNEQFF
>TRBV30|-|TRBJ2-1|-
TGTGCCTACCACCGGGACTTCGAGCAGTTCTTC
CAYHRDFEQFF
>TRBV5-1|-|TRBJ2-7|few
TGCGCCAGCAGGCCGCCGGAAGCAAACTACGAGCAGTACTTC
CASRPPEANYEQYF
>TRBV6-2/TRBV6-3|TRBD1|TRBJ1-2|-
TGTGCCAGCATCGGTGGGGGACAGCTGCGATATGGCTACACCTTC
CASIGGGQLRYGYTF